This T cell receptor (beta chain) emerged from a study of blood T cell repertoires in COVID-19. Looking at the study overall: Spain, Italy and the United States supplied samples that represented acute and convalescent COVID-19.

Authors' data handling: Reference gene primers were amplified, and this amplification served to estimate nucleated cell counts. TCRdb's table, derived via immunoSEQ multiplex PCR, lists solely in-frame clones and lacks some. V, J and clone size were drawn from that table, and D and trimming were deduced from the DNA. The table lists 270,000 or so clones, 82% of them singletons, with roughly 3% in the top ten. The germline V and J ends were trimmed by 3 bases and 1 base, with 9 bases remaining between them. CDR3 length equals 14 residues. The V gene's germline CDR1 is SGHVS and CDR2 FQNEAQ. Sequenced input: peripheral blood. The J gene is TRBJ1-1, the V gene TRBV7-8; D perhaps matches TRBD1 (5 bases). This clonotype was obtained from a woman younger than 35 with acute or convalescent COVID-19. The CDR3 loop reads CASSFRVQNTEAFF. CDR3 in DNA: TGTGCCAGCAGCTTCAGGGTACAGAACACTGAAGCTTTCTTT.